This T cell receptor (beta chain) was sequenced during a study of T cells in Graves' hyperthyroidism and ophthalmopathy. Study background: Prior to any treatment, at the point of initial diagnosis, peripheral blood was collected.

General study points: The model's output predicted ophthalmopathy at a median of 6.5 months prior to onset.

Inclusion characteristics of ophthalmopathy patients comprised a Clinical Activity Score of at least 3, a NOSPECS grade of at least 4, and duration under 3 months. Uncontrolled infection, other autoimmune disease, pregnancy or lactation barred patients from enrollment. RNA transcripts yielded amplified TCR beta CDR3 regions. The TCR CDR3 was amplified in a first-round RT-PCR using the HTBI primer set. TCRdb re-derived calls from the multiplex PCR reads in MiXCR, one entry per CDR3 protein. The sample has some 550,000 distinct CDR3 sequences, about 16% seen once. Germline loops: CDR1 MNHEY, CDR2 SVGEGT. V was clipped by 5 bases and J by 4 bases, with 20 bases between them. This CDR3 contains 16 residues. The sample holds many counts of this clonotype. Its matching antigen is unknown.

This TCR derives from a woman aged 40 to 50 with Graves' ophthalmopathy. What was sequenced was blood. The chain links TRBV6-2 or TRBV6-3 to TRBJ2-5; D is possibly TRBD1 or TRBD2 (5 bases each). The CDR3 region is CASSTRDRSLGETQYF. The CDR3 bases are TGTGCCAGCAGTACCAGGGACCGATCACTGGGAGAGACCCAGTACTTC.